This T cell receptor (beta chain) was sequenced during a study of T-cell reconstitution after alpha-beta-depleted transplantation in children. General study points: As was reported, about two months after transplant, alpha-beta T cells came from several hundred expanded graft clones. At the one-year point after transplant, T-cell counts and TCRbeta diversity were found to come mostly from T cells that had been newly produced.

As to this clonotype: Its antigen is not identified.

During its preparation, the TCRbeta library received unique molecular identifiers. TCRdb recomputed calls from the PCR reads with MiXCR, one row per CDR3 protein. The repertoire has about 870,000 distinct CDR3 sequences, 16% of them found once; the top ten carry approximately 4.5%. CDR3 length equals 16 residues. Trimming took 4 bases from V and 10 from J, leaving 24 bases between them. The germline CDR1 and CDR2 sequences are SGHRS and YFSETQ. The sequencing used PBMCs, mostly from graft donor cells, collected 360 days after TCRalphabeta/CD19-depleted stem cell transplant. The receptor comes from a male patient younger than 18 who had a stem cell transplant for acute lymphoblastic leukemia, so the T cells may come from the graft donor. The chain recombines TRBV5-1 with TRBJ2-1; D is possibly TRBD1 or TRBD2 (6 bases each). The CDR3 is CASSRRGTNFIREQFF. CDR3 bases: TGCGCCAGCAGCCGGAGGGGGACCAATTTTATACGGGAGCAGTTCTTC.